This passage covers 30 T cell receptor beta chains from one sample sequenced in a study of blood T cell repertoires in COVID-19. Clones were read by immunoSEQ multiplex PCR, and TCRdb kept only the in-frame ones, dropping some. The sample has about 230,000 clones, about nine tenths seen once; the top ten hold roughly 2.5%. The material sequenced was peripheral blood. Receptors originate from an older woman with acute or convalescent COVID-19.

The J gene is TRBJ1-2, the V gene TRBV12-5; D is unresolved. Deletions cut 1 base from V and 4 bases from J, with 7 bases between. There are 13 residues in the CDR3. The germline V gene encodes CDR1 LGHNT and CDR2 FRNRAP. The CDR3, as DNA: TGTGCTAGTGGTTTGGACAGTTCCTATGGCTACACCTTC. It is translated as CASGLDSSYGYTF.

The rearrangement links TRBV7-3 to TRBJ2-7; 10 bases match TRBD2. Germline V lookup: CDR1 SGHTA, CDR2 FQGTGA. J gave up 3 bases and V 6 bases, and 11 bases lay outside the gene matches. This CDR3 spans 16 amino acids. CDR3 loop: CASSHVIAGGYYEQYF. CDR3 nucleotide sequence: TGTGCCAGCAGTCACGTCATAGCGGGGGGCTACTACGAGCAGTACTTC. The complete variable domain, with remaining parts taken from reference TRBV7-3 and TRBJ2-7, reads GAGVSQTPSNKVTEKGKYVELRCDPISGHTALYWYRQSLGQGPEFLIYFQGTGAADDSGLPNDRFFAVRPEGSVSTLKIQRTERGDSAVYLCASSHVIAGGYYEQYFGPGTRLTVT.

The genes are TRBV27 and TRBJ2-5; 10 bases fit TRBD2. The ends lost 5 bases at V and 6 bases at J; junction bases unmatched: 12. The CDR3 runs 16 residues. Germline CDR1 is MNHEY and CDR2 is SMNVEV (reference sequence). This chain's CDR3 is CASSRTSGPTGKTQYF. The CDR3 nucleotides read TGTGCCAGCAGTCGGACTAGCGGCCCGACGGGAAAGACCCAGTACTTC.

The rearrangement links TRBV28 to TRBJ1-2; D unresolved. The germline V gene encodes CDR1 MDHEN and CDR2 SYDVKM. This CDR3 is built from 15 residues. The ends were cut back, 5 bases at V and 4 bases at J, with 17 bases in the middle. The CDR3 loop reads CASSINSGAPYGYTF. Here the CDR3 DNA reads TGTGCCAGCAGTATAAACAGCGGTGCACCCTATGGCTACACCTTC.

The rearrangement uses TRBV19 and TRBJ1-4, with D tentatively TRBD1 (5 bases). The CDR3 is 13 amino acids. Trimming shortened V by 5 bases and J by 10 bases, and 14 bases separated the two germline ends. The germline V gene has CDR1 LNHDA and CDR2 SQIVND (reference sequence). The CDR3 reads CASSPGVNAKLFF. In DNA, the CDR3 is TGTGCCAGTAGTCCGGGGGTTAACGCAAAACTGTTTTTT. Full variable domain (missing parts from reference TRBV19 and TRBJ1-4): DGGITQSPKYLFRKEGQNVTLSCEQNLNHDAMYWYRQDPGQGLRLIYYSQIVNDFQKGDIAEGYSVSREKKESFPLTVTSAQKNPTAFYLCASSPGVNAKLFFGSGTQLSVL.

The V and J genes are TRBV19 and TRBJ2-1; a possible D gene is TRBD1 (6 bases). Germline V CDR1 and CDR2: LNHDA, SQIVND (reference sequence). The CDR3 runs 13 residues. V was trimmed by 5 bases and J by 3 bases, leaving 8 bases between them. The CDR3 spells CASSPRGYNEQFF. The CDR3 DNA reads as TGTGCCAGTAGTCCCAGGGGCTACAATGAGCAGTTCTTC.

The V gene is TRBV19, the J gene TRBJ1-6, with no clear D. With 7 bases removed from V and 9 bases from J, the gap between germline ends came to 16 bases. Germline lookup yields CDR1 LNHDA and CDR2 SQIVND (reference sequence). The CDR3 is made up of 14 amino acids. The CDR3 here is CASTTVGRSSPLHF. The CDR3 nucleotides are TGTGCCAGTACTACAGTTGGGCGAAGTTCACCCCTCCACTTT.

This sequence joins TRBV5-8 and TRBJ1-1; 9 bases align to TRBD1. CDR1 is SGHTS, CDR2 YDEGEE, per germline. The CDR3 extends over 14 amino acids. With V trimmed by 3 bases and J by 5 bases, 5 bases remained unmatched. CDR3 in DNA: TGTGCCAGCAGCTCGGACAGGGGTTGGACTGAAGCTTTCTTT. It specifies CASSSDRGWTEAFF.

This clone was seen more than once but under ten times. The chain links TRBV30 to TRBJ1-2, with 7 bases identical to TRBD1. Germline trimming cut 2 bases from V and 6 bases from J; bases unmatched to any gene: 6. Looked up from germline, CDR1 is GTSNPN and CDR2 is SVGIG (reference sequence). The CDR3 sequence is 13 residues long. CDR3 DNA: TGTGCCTGGAGTCCGACAGGGAGACATGGCTACACCTTC. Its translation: CAWSPTGRHGYTF.

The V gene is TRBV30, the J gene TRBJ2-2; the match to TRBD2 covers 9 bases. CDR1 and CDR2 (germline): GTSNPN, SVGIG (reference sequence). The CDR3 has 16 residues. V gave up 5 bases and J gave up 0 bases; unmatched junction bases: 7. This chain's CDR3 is CAWGLATIANTGELFF. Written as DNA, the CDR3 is TGTGCCTGGGGACTAGCGACTATCGCGAACACCGGGGAGCTGTTTTTT.

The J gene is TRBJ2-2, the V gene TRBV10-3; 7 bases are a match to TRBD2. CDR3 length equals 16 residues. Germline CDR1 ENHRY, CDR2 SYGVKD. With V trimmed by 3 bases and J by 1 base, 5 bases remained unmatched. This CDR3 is CAISEGGGRNTGELFF. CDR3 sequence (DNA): TGTGCCATCAGTGAAGGCGGGGGAAGGAACACCGGGGAGCTGTTTTTT.

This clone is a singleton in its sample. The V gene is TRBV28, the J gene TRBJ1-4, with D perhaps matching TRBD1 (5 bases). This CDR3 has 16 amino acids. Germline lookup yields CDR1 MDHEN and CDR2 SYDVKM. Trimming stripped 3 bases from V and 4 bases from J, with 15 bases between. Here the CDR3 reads CASSFGYRNNNEKLFF. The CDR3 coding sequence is TGTGCCAGCAGTTTTGGGTACAGGAACAATAATGAAAAACTGTTTTTT. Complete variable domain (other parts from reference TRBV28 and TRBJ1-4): DVKVTQSSRYLVKRTGEKVFLECVQDMDHENMFWYRQDPGLGLRLIYFSYDVKMKEKGDIPEGYSVSREKKERFSLILESASTNQTSMYLCASSFGYRNNNEKLFFGSGTQLSVL.

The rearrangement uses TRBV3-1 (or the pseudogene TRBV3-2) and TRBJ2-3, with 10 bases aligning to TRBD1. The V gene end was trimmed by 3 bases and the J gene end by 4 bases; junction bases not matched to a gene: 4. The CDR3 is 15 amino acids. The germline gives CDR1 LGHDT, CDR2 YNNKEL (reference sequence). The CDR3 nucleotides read TGTGCCAGCAGCCACCGGACAGGGGGTTCAGATACGCAGTATTTT. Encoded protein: CASSHRTGGSDTQYF.

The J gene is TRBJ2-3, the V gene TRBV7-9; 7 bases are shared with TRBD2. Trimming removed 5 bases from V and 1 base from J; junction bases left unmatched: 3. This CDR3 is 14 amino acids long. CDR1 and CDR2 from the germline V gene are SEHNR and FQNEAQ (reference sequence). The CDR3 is CASSPTSGTDTQYF. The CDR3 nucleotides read TGTGCCAGCAGCCCTACTAGCGGCACAGATACGCAGTATTTT. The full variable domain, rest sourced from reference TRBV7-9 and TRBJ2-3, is DTGVSQNPRHKITKRGQNVTFRCDPISEHNRLYWYRQTLGQGPEFLTYFQNEAQLEKSRLLSDRFSAERPKGSFSTLEIQRTEQGDSAMYLCASSPTSGTDTQYFGPGTRLTVL.

CDR3 residues: CASSDSARGTGANVLTF. The CDR3 DNA sequence: TGTGCCAGCAGTGATAGCGCAAGGGGGACAGGGGCCAACGTCCTGACTTTC. This sequence joins TRBV6-1 and TRBJ2-6, with D perhaps TRBD1 (6 bases). V shed 3 bases and J shed 4 bases, with 16 bases lying between them. The V gene's germline CDR1 is MNHNS and CDR2 SASEGT. CDR3 length equals 17 residues.

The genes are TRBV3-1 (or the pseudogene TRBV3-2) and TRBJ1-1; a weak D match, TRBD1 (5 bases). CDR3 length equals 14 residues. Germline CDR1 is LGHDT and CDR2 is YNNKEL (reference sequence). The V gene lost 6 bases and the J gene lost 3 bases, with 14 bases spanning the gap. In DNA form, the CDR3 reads TGTGCCAGCAGAAAATCAGGAGGGGACACTGAAGCTTTCTTT. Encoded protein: CASRKSGGDTEAFF.

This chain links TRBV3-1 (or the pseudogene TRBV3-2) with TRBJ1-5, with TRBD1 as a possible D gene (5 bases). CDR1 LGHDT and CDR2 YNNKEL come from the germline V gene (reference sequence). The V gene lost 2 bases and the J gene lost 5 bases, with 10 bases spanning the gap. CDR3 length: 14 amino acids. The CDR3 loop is CASSQSGNHQPQHF. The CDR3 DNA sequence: TGTGCCAGCAGCCAATCAGGGAATCATCAGCCCCAGCATTTT.

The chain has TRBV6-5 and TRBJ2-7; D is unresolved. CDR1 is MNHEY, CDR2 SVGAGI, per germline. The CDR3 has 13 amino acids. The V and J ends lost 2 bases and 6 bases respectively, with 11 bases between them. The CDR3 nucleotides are TGTGCCAGCAGTTACATAATGGGCGCCGAGCAGTACTTC. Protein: CASSYIMGAEQYF.

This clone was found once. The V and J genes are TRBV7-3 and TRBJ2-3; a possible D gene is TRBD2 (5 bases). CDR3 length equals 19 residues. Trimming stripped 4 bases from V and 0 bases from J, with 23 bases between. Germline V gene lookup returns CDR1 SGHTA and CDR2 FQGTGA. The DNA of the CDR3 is TGTGCCAGCAGCTCAACCGGTCCCGCGGGTTTCACTAGCACAGATACGCAGTATTTT. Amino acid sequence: CASSSTGPAGFTSTDTQYF.

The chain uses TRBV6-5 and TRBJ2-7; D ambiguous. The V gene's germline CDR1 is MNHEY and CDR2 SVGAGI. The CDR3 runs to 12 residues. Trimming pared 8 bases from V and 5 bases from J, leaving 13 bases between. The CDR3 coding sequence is TGTGCCAGCGCCGACATGCCCCACGAGCAGTACTTC. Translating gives CASADMPHEQYF.

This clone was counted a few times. In nucleotides, the CDR3 is TGTGCCAGCAGCTTCGGACAGGGAGGGGAAAAACTGTTTTTT. Its translation is CASSFGQGGEKLFF. The V gene is TRBV11-1, the J gene TRBJ1-4, with 8 bases fitting TRBD1. The CDR3 spans 14 residues. Germline CDR1 SGHAT, CDR2 FQDESV (reference sequence). The V segment lost 3 bases and the J segment 8 bases; nucleotides outside the gene matches: 5.

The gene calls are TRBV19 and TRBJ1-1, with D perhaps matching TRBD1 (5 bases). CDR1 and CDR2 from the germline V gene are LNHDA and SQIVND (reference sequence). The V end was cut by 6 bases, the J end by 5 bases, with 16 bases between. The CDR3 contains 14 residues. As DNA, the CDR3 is TGTGCCAGTAGCCGCGACCAGGGTGGTACTGAAGCTTTCTTT. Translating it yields CASSRDQGGTEAFF.

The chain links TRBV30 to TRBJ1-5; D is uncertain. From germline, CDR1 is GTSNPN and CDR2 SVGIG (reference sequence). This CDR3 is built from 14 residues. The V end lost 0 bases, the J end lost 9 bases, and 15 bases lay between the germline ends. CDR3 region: CAWSVRGFQGPQHF. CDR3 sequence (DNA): TGTGCCTGGAGTGTACGGGGATTCCAAGGGCCCCAGCATTTT.

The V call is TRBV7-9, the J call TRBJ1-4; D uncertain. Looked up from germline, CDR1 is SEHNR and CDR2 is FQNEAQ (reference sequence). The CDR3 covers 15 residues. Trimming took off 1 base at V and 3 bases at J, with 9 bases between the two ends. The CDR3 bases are TGTGCCAGCAGCTTAGGTATGGGAGCTAATGAAAAACTGTTTTTT. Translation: CASSLGMGANEKLFF.

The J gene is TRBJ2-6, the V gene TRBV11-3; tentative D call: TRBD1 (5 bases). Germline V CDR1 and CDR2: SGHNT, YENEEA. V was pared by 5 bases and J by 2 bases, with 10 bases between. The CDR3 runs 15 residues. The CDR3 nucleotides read TGTGCCAGCAGCCCCGACAGTACTGGGGCCAACGTCCTGACTTTC. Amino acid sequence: CASSPDSTGANVLTF.

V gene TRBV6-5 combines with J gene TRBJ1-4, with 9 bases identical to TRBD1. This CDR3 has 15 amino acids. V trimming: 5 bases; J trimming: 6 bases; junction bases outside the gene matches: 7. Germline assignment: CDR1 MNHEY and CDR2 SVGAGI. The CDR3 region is CASSNTGGGHEKLFF. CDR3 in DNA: TGTGCCAGCAGTAATACAGGGGGCGGACATGAAAAACTGTTTTTT.

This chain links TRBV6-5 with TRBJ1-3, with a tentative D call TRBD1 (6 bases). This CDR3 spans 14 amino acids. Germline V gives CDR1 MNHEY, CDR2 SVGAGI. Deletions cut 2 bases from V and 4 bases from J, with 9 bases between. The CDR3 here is CASSYKDRGNTIYF. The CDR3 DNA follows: TGTGCCAGCAGTTACAAAGACAGGGGAAACACCATATATTTT.

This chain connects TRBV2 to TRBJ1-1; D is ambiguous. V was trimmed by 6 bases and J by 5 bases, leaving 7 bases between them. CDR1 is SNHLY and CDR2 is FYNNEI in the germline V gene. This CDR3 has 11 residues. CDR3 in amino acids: CASRDTTEAFF. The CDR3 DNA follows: TGTGCCAGCAGAGACACGACTGAAGCTTTCTTT. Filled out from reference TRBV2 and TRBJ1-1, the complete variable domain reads EPEVTQTPSHQVTQMGQEVILRCVPISNHLYFYWYRQILGQKVEFLVSFYNNEISEKSEIFDDQFSVERPDGSNFTLKIRSTKLEDSAMYFCASRDTTEAFFGQGTRLTVV.

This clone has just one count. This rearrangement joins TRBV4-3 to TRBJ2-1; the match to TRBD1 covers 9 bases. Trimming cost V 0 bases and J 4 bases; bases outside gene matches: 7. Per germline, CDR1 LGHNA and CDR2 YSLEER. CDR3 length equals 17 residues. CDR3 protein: CASSQEWGQGFYNEQFF. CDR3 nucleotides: TGCGCCAGCAGCCAAGAATGGGGACAGGGTTTTTACAATGAGCAGTTCTTC.

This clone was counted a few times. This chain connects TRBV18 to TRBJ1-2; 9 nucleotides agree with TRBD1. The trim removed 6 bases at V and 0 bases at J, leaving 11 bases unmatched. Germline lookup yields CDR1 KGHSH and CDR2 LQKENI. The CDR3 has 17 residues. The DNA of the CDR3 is TGTGCCAGCTCCCGGAAGGGACAGGGACCGCCTAACTATGGCTACACCTTC. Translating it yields CASSRKGQGPPNYGYTF. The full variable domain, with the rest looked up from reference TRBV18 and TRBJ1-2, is NAGVMQNPRHLVRRRGQEARLRCSPMKGHSHVYWYRQLPEEGLKFMVYLQKENIIDESGMPKERFSAEFPKEGPSILRIQQVVRGDSAAYFCASSRKGQGPPNYGYTFGSGTRLTVV.